This T cell receptor (beta chain) was identified in a study of breast tumors, draining lymph nodes, adjacent tissues. Breast cancer patients provided tissue from their axillary draining lymph nodes. The CDR3 runs to 14 residues. Per the germline V gene, CDR1 is SGHRS and CDR2 is YFSETQ. V lost 4 bases and J lost 0, with 8 bases in between. TCRdb analysed the multiplex PCR reads with MiXCR anew, one entry per CDR3 protein. Of around 140,000 distinct CDR3 sequences in the sample, more than 20% were seen once. The table lists this clonotype with many counts. This TCR was recovered from a female donor with breast cancer. Some clones in this sample may be carry-over from other donors' samples. The rearrangement uses TRBV5-1 and TRBJ2-1; D is perhaps TRBD1 or TRBD2 (5 bases each). Sequencing was performed on axillary lymph node tissue. The DNA for the CDR3 is TGCGCCAGCAGCCCCGGGACCTCCTACAATGAGCAGTTCTTC. It codes for CASSPGTSYNEQFF.